A single sample is the source of the 30 T cell receptor beta chains below, sequenced in a study of shared clonotypes between healthy human individuals. The repertoire was sequenced with immunoSEQ multiplex PCR; TCRdb's copy has only in-frame clones and lacks some. This sample carries about 680,000 clones, about 90% of them seen once, and the ten largest clones take approximately 22%. The naive CD8 population came from CD45RO-negative cells selected for CCR7, without terminally differentiated effector memory CD45RA+ cells. Sequencing was carried out using naive CD8+ T cells sorted from blood. Every receptor here comes from a man aged 30 to 39 in good health.

With regard to this clone: The same CDR3 also results from other DNA sequences found in this sample. V and J are TRBV27 and TRBJ2-7, with D unresolved. This CDR3 spans 13 amino acids. In germline, CDR1 is MNHEY, CDR2 SMNVEV (reference sequence). V was pared by 5 bases and J by 0 bases, with 8 bases between. CDR3 nucleotides: TGTGCCAGCAGTCCTCGTCTCTCCTACGAGCAGTACTTC. Its translation is CASSPRLSYEQYF.

The chain carries TRBV11-2 and TRBJ1-2; tentatively, D is TRBD1 (5 bases). The CDR3 consists of 14 residues. The germline V and J ends were trimmed by 4 bases and 8 bases, with 17 bases remaining between them. Germline V gives CDR1 SGHAT, CDR2 FQNNGV. DNA for the CDR3: TGTGCCAGCAGCTCACTGGGACCCCCGGGGGGCTACACCTTC. Its translation is CASSSLGPPGGYTF.

V is TRBV7-2 and J is TRBJ1-1; no clear D gene. Germline V lookup: CDR1 SGHTA, CDR2 FQGNSA. The CDR3 is made up of 14 amino acids. The V end lost 3 bases, the J end lost 1 base, and 9 bases lay between the germline ends. In nucleotides, the CDR3 is TGTGCCAGCAGCTTGTGGGGAGGGAACACTGAAGCTTTCTTT. This gives the protein CASSLWGGNTEAFF.

V is TRBV27 and J is TRBJ2-2; TRBD2 agrees at 11 bases. The CDR3 loop spans 16 amino acids. The ends lost 6 bases at V and 6 bases at J; junction bases unmatched: 9. Germline loops: CDR1 MNHEY, CDR2 SMNVEV (reference sequence). CDR3 residues: CASSPGLAVQSGELFF. The CDR3 bases are TGTGCCAGCAGCCCGGGACTAGCGGTTCAGTCCGGGGAGCTGTTTTTT.

The chain couples TRBV29-1 to TRBJ2-1; TRBD2 matches at 7 bases. Germline values: CDR1 SQVTM, CDR2 ANQGSEA. The CDR3 has 18 amino acids. The V segment lost 6 bases and the J segment 0 bases; nucleotides outside the gene matches: 17. DNA of the CDR3: TGCAGCGTGGGAGGGACTATTAGAGTTTCAAGCTCCTACAATGAGCAGTTCTTC. This encodes CSVGGTIRVSSSYNEQFF.

The sample holds one count of this clone. The gene calls are TRBV4-3 and TRBJ2-2, with 9 bases aligning to TRBD2. Unmatched junction bases numbered 8, after V lost 0 bases and J lost 6 bases. The CDR3 has 17 residues. Germline V gene sequence: CDR1 LGHNA, CDR2 YSLEER. CDR3 sequence: CASSQDHEREVPGELFF. In nucleotides, the CDR3 is TGCGCCAGCAGCCAAGATCATGAGCGGGAGGTGCCCGGGGAGCTGTTTTTT.

This chain links TRBV15 with TRBJ1-2; D might be TRBD1 (6 bases). This CDR3 is built from 14 residues. The V gene's germline CDR1 is LNHNV and CDR2 YYDKDF (reference sequence). V was clipped by 1 base and J by 4 bases, with 10 bases between them. The CDR3 region is CATSRGGQTYGYTF. In nucleotides, the CDR3 is TGTGCCACCAGCAGAGGGGGACAAACCTATGGCTACACCTTC.

The chain combines TRBV7-9 with TRBJ1-3; D possibly corresponds to TRBD1 (5 bases). The germline V gene encodes CDR1 SEHNR and CDR2 FQNEAQ (reference sequence). The CDR3 contains 16 residues. Trimming removed 0 bases from V and 0 bases from J, with 9 bases in between. The CDR3 here is CASSLAQGDSGNTIYF. Written as DNA, the CDR3 is TGTGCCAGCAGCTTAGCGCAGGGAGACTCTGGAAACACCATATATTTT.

The chain joins TRBV4-3 to TRBJ2-3, with 11 bases that match TRBD1. V gave up 4 bases and J gave up 1 base; unmatched junction bases: 13. This CDR3 spans 19 amino acids. Germline V gives CDR1 LGHNA, CDR2 YSLEER. The CDR3 DNA is TGCGCCAGCAGCCCCGGGACAGGGGGGGAACTAGCGGGCACAGATACGCAGTATTTT. This translates into CASSPGTGGELAGTDTQYF.

The chain recombines TRBV5-1 with TRBJ2-1; 16 bases agree with TRBD2. This CDR3 spans 17 amino acids. The germline gives CDR1 SGHRS, CDR2 YFSETQ. V dropped 4 bases and J dropped 8; count of bases not matched to a gene: 9. CDR3 protein: CASSVFGTSGRVDEQFF. Here the CDR3 DNA reads TGCGCCAGCAGCGTTTTTGGGACTAGCGGGAGGGTCGATGAGCAGTTCTTC.

The chain employs TRBV6-5 and TRBJ2-5; D is possibly TRBD2 (5 bases). V was trimmed by 9 bases and J by 4 bases, leaving 18 bases between them. From germline, CDR1 is MNHEY and CDR2 SVGAGI. The CDR3 loop spans 14 amino acids. Written as DNA, the CDR3 is TGTGCCAGTGCCCGCGGACTGCCCCCAGAGACCCAGTACTTC. It codes for CASARGLPPETQYF.

This chain connects TRBV27 to TRBJ1-1; unclear D gene. Germline values: CDR1 MNHEY, CDR2 SMNVEV (reference sequence). Trimming removed 4 bases from V and 0 bases from J, with 12 bases in between. CDR3 size: 15 residues. CDR3 DNA: TGTGCCAGCAGTTCTCCGGGCGAGGTGAACACTGAAGCTTTCTTT. This codes for CASSSPGEVNTEAFF.

The CDR3 DNA reads as TGTGCCAGCAGCCCCCTGGGACAGAGTACCCTGGGGGAGCAGTACTTC. This translates into CASSPLGQSTLGEQYF. V gene TRBV9 combines with J gene TRBJ2-7; 7 bases match TRBD1. This CDR3 contains 16 residues. In germline, CDR1 is SGDLS, CDR2 YYNGEE. The ends lost 4 bases at V and 7 bases at J; junction bases unmatched: 17.

The chain recombines TRBV7-9 with TRBJ2-1; 7 bases match TRBD1. Trimming cost V 4 bases and J 7 bases; bases outside gene matches: 16. CDR3 length: 17 residues. Germline CDR1 and CDR2: SEHNR and FQNEAQ (reference sequence). CDR3 nucleotide sequence: TGTGCCAGCAGCTCCACACACAGGGGTCCGATCAGGAATGAGCAGTTCTTC. It codes for CASSSTHRGPIRNEQFF.

This clone has only a few counts. The rearrangement joins TRBV4-1 to TRBJ1-2, with D tentatively TRBD1 (6 bases). Per the germline V gene, CDR1 is MGHRA and CDR2 is YSYEKL. The V and J ends lost 3 bases and 6 bases respectively, with 8 bases between them. This CDR3 contains 12 residues. DNA of the CDR3: TGCGCCAGCAGCCACCACAGGGATGGCTACACCTTC. Protein: CASSHHRDGYTF.

The CDR3 here is CAVGGLLNTGELFF. The CDR3 DNA sequence: TGTGCCGTGGGGGGACTGTTGAACACCGGGGAGCTGTTTTTT. The chain recombines TRBV27 with TRBJ2-2, with D maybe TRBD2 (6 bases). This CDR3 is built from 14 residues. Germline loops: CDR1 MNHEY, CDR2 SMNVEV (reference sequence). V was cut by 11 bases and J by 1 base, with 14 bases left in between.

The rearrangement links TRBV7-9 to TRBJ2-2; 8 positions agree with TRBD1. V gave up 4 bases and J gave up 5 bases; unmatched junction bases: 6. This CDR3 has 15 residues. CDR1 and CDR2 from the germline V gene are SEHNR and FQNEAQ (reference sequence). The CDR3 reads CASSSGDRRTGELFF. CDR3 sequence (DNA): TGTGCCAGCAGCTCTGGGGACAGGAGGACCGGGGAGCTGTTTTTT.

V is TRBV27 and J is TRBJ1-1; D possibly corresponds to TRBD1 (5 bases). Germline V CDR1 and CDR2: MNHEY, SMNVEV (reference sequence). The CDR3 length is 11 residues. Trimming left V 7 bases short and J 3 bases short, with 6 bases between. The CDR3 DNA reads as TGTGCCAGCAAAGGGGACACTGAAGCTTTCTTT. Amino acid sequence: CASKGDTEAFF.

The chain uses TRBV9 and TRBJ2-1; 8 bases are a match to TRBD2. V shed 8 bases, J shed 8 bases, and the junction held 6 bases outside the gene matches. The length of the CDR3 is 12 residues. Germline V gives CDR1 SGDLS, CDR2 YYNGEE. The CDR3 region is CASSGLAHEQFF. The CDR3 DNA reads as TGTGCCAGTTCCGGACTAGCCCATGAGCAGTTCTTC.

This rearrangement joins TRBV28 to TRBJ2-1; 9 nucleotides line up with TRBD2. The CDR3 sequence is 16 residues long. Unmatched junction bases numbered 10, after V lost 1 base and J lost 9 bases. Germline CDR1 MDHEN, CDR2 SYDVKM. The CDR3 DNA is TGTGCCAGCAGTTTATCGGTCGGGACTAGCAAGAGTGAGCAGTTCTTC. It encodes CASSLSVGTSKSEQFF.

This chain connects TRBV4-1 to TRBJ1-3, with 10 bases aligning to TRBD1. In germline, CDR1 is MGHRA, CDR2 YSYEKL. This CDR3 spans 14 amino acids. Trimming removed 3 bases from V and 4 bases from J; junction bases left unmatched: 0. The CDR3 loop is CASSQTGGGNTIYF. The CDR3 bases are TGCGCCAGCAGCCAGACAGGGGGCGGAAACACCATATATTTT.

The CDR3 loop reads CASSLLTSDEQYF. CDR3 DNA: TGTGCCAGCAGTTTATTAACTAGCGACGAGCAGTACTTC. This chain joins TRBV27 and TRBJ2-7; 7 bases are shared with TRBD2. Germline trimming cut 1 base from V and 5 bases from J; bases unmatched to any gene: 2. Per the germline V gene, CDR1 is MNHEY and CDR2 is SMNVEV (reference sequence). CDR3 size: 13 residues.

This clone was seen more than once but under ten times. The chain recombines TRBV7-9 with TRBJ1-1; D is undetermined. Looked up from germline, CDR1 is SEHNR and CDR2 is FQNEAQ (reference sequence). The ends were cut back, 2 bases at V and 1 base at J, with 5 bases in the middle. This CDR3 is 13 amino acids long. CDR3 residues: CASSLWGNTEAFF. The CDR3 DNA sequence: TGTGCCAGCAGCTTATGGGGGAACACTGAAGCTTTCTTT.

The gene calls are TRBV27 and TRBJ2-7, with TRBD2 matching over 7 bases. CDR1 and CDR2 (germline): MNHEY, SMNVEV (reference sequence). J lost 4 bases, V lost 7 bases, and 7 bases had no gene match. The CDR3 sequence is 13 residues long. For the CDR3, the DNA is TGTGCCAGCAAATACACTAGCGCGTACGAGCAGTACTTC. It codes for CASKYTSAYEQYF.

Comments on this clone: This CDR3 is also generated by other DNA sequences in the sample. The rearrangement links TRBV27 to TRBJ2-5; TRBD2 is a possible D gene (5 bases). The CDR3 consists of 14 residues. Germline V gene data show CDR1 as MNHEY and CDR2 as SMNVEV (reference sequence). V lost 1 base to trimming and J lost 3 bases, with 9 bases between them. CDR3 bases: TGTGCCAGCAGTTTATTGGGAGCCGAAGAGACCCAGTACTTC. Translated: CASSLLGAEETQYF.

On this clone: Other nucleotide sequences from this sample produce the same CDR3. This sequence joins TRBV5-1 and TRBJ2-7; 14 bases fit TRBD2. The CDR3 has 15 residues. V trimming: 4 bases; J trimming: 3 bases; junction bases outside the gene matches: 3. Per germline, CDR1 SGHRS and CDR2 YFSETQ. CDR3 DNA sequence: TGCGCCAGCAGCGGGGGACTAGCGGGAGTCTACGAGCAGTACTTC. This encodes CASSGGLAGVYEQYF.

To note about this clone: Other DNA sequences of this sample code for an identical CDR3. The genes are TRBV19 and TRBJ2-1; TRBD2 aligns across 8 bases. The CDR3 covers 15 residues. Losses at the gene ends were 0 bases for V and 7 bases for J; bases not matched to a gene: 5. Germline-derived CDR1 and CDR2 are LNHDA and SQIVND (reference sequence). The DNA of the CDR3 is TGTGCCAGTAGTATAGATCGGGGACTAGTAAATGAGCAGTTCTTC. Its translation: CASSIDRGLVNEQFF.

J is TRBJ2-7 and V is TRBV19; no firm D call. V lost 9 bases and J 3 bases, leaving 12 bases between the germline ends. Germline values: CDR1 LNHDA, CDR2 SQIVND (reference sequence). The CDR3 spans 12 residues. CDR3 in DNA: TGTGCCAGCGGTAACAGACGCTACGAGCAGTACTTC. The encoded protein is CASGNRRYEQYF.

The chain links TRBV13 to TRBJ1-5, with no clear D. CDR1 PRHDT and CDR2 FYEKMQ come from the germline V gene (reference sequence). The CDR3 length is 12 residues. V lost 3 bases and J lost 4, with 4 bases in between. The CDR3: CASSFQNQPQHF. For the CDR3, the DNA is TGTGCCAGCAGCTTCCAAAATCAGCCCCAGCATTTT.

The V and J genes are TRBV7-9 and TRBJ2-2; D is unresolved. The germline V gene encodes CDR1 SEHNR and CDR2 FQNEAQ (reference sequence). Trimming pared 4 bases from V and 6 bases from J, leaving 12 bases between. The CDR3 loop spans 14 amino acids. The chain's CDR3 is CASSSPFEPGELFF. The CDR3, as DNA: TGTGCCAGCAGCTCACCGTTTGAGCCCGGGGAGCTGTTTTTT.